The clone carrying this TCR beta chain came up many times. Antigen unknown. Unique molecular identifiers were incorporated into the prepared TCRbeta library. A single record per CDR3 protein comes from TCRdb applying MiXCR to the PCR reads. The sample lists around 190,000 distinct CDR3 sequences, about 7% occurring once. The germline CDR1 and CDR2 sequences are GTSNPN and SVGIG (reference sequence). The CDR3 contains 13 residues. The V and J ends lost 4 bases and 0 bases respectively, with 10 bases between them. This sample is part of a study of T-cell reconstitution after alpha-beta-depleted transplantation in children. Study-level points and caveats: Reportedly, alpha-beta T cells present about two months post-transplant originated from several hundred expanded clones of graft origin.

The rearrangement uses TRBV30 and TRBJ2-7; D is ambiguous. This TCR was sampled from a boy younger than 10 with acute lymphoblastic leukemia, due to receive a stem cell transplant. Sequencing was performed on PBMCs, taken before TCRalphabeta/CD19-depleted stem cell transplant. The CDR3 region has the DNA TGTGCCTGGACGGCGGATGGCTCCTACGAGCAGTACTTC. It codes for CAWTADGSYEQYF.